These T cell receptor beta chains were read from a single sample in a study of CD8 T cells in Susac syndrome. TCRdb independently ran MiXCR on the immunoSEQ multiplex PCR reads; one entry per CDR3 protein. The data hold around 130,000 distinct CDR3 sequences, with 90% to 95% observed a single time. What was sequenced was CD8+ T cells from PBMCs. The receptor set was obtained from a human donor with multiple sclerosis. CDR3s include the opening cysteine and the closing phenylalanine or tryptophan. A D gene is named only where the DNA matches it firmly. Rows may omit the clone size; those that give it use once, few, many or a size class.

NA TRBJ2-3 TRBV6-5 NA CASSYSGPTDTQYF TGTGCCAGCAGTTACTCCGGCCCCACAGATACGCAGTATTTT
NA TRBJ2-1 TRBV7-6 NA CASSAVTALNEQFF TGTGCCAGTTCCGCGGTAACCGCTCTAAATGAGCAGTTCTTC
NA TRBJ1-2 TRBV3-1 NA CASSQIRDGYTF TGTGCCAGCAGCCAAATAAGGGATGGCTACACCTTC
TRBD1 TRBJ2-7 TRBV6-1 NA CASSAGGNYEQYF TGTGCCAGCAGTGCAGGGGGCAACTACGAGCAGTACTTC
NA TRBJ2-7 TRBV4-2 NA CASSQGRGAYEQYF TGTGCCAGCAGCCAAGGTCGCGGCGCCTACGAGCAGTACTTC
NA TRBJ1-2 TRBV4-1 NA CASSLRQVGGGYTF TGCGCCAGCAGCCTACGACAGGTCGGCGGCGGCTACACCTTC
TRBD1 TRBJ1-4 TRBV3-1 NA CASSPSLDRLGVGLDEKLFF TGTGCCAGCAGCCCCTCCCTGGACAGGTTGGGAGTGGGTTTAGATGAAAAACTGTTTTTT
NA TRBJ1-1 TRBV7-6 NA CASSPRTGVRNTEAFF TGTGCCAGCAGCCCGAGGACGGGGGTGAGGAACACTGAAGCTTTCTTT
NA TRBJ2-7 TRBV15 NA CATSRDRGHEQYF TGTGCCACCAGCAGAGATCGGGGGCACGAGCAGTACTTC
TRBD2 TRBJ2-1 TRBV6-5 once CASSYRGSGNEQFF TGTGCCAGCAGTTACCGCGGGAGTGGGAATGAGCAGTTCTTC
NA TRBJ2-7 TRBV28 once CASSSHDSTYEQYF TGTGCCAGCAGTTCCCACGACAGTACCTACGAGCAGTACTTC
NA TRBJ2-7 TRBV5-6 NA CASSTGLGVYEQYF TGTGCCAGCAGCACGGGACTCGGAGTCTACGAGCAGTACTTC
NA TRBJ1-2 TRBV5-6 once CASSIWGGPHGYTF TGTGCCAGCAGCATTTGGGGGGGCCCGCATGGCTACACCTTC
NA TRBJ1-1 TRBV9 NA CASSPSYRGQGIPLNTEAFF TGTGCCAGCAGCCCTTCGTATAGGGGCCAGGGGATTCCCTTGAACACTGAAGCTTTCTTT
TRBD2 TRBJ2-1 TRBV5-6 NA CASSLPSGSSYNEQFF TGTGCCAGCAGCTTGCCTAGCGGGAGCTCCTACAATGAGCAGTTCTTC
NA TRBJ2-3 TRBV2 NA CANGGPDTQYF TGTGCCAACGGGGGTCCAGATACGCAGTATTTT
TRBD1 TRBJ2-3 TRBV29-1 NA CSVEIGQVIDTQYF TGCAGCGTTGAAATCGGACAGGTCATAGATACGCAGTATTTT
NA TRBJ1-5 TRBV30 NA CAWSAGISNQPQHF TGTGCCTGGAGTGCCGGGATTTCCAATCAGCCCCAGCATTTT
NA TRBJ1-1 TRBV5-6 NA CASSLGGVGTEAFF TGTGCCAGCAGCTTGGGAGGAGTTGGGACTGAAGCTTTCTTT
NA TRBJ2-1 TRBV30 NA CALRQSSYNEQFF TGTGCCCTCCGACAGAGCTCCTACAATGAGCAGTTCTTC
TRBD1 TRBJ2-1 TRBV5-4 NA CASSRGQGGYNEQFF TGTGCCAGCAGCAGAGGACAGGGGGGCTACAATGAGCAGTTCTTC
NA TRBJ2-5 TRBV7-6 NA CASSSAASLETQYF TGTGCCAGCAGCTCAGCGGCCAGTTTAGAGACCCAGTACTTC
NA TRBJ2-1 TRBV9 NA CASSQLGMGETEQFF TGTGCCAGCAGCCAATTGGGGATGGGGGAAACTGAGCAGTTCTTC
NA TRBJ2-3 TRBV5-4 NA CASSWGRLFTDTQYF TGTGCCAGCAGCTGGGGACGGCTTTTCACAGATACGCAGTATTTT
TRBD1 TRBJ2-7 TRBV27 NA CASSLWGQAHEQYF TGTGCCAGCAGTTTGTGGGGACAGGCCCACGAGCAGTACTTC
TRBD2 TRBJ2-7 TRBV3-1 NA CASTSGISYEQYF TGTGCCAGCACTAGCGGGATCTCCTACGAGCAGTACTTC
NA TRBJ2-1 TRBV28 NA CASSLRGPSYNEQFF TGTGCCAGCAGTCTCCGAGGGCCTTCCTACAATGAGCAGTTCTTC
NA TRBJ1-1 TRBV15 NA CATSRDIGSGGRDTEAFF TGTGCCACCAGCAGAGATATCGGATCAGGAGGGAGGGACACTGAAGCTTTCTTT
TRBD2 TRBJ2-4 TRBV6-5 NA CASSPAGEGNIQYF TGTGCCAGCAGCCCCGCGGGGGAGGGAAACATTCAGTACTTC
NA TRBJ1-3 TRBV29-1 NA CSIGQSSGNTIYF TGCAGCATAGGTCAAAGCTCTGGAAACACCATATATTTT
TRBD1 TRBJ1-1 TRBV7-9 few CASSLVGTGNTEAFF TGTGCCAGCAGCTTAGTCGGGACAGGGAACACTGAAGCTTTCTTT
NA TRBJ1-1 TRBV5-6 few CASSFGETEAFF TGTGCCAGCAGCTTTGGGGAGACTGAAGCTTTCTTT
NA TRBJ1-1 TRBV4-2 NA CASSTGLLADTEAFF TGTGCCAGCAGCACGGGCTTGTTAGCGGACACTGAAGCTTTCTTT
NA TRBJ1-1 TRBV15 NA CATSRDRGLNTEAFF TGTGCCACCAGCAGAGATAGAGGTTTGAACACTGAAGCTTTCTTT
NA TRBJ2-5 TRBV6-2/TRBV6-3 NA CASKIRDLGETQYF TGTGCCAGCAAGATACGGGACCTGGGGGAGACCCAGTACTTC
TRBD2 TRBJ2-3 TRBV15 NA CATNPWTSGSATDTQYF TGTGCCACCAACCCTTGGACTAGCGGGAGTGCAACAGATACGCAGTATTTT
NA TRBJ1-1 TRBV20-1 NA CSARRHLNPEAFF TGCAGTGCTCGCCGACATCTCAACCCGGAGGCTTTCTTT
NA TRBJ2-2 TRBV12-5 NA CASGSQNTGELFF TGTGCTAGTGGTTCCCAGAACACCGGGGAGCTGTTTTTT
NA TRBJ2-7 TRBV10-3 NA CAISGPYTYEQYF TGTGCCATCAGTGGACCGTATACCTACGAGCAGTACTTC
NA TRBJ2-5 TRBV21-1 NA CASRGEQAETQYF TGTGCCAGCAGAGGGGAACAGGCGGAGACCCAGTACTTC
NA TRBJ2-1 TRBV12-3/TRBV12-4 NA CASSSPEKQSSYNEQFF TGTGCCAGCAGTTCGCCGGAGAAGCAGAGCTCCTACAATGAGCAGTTCTTC
NA TRBJ2-1 TRBV6-2/TRBV6-3 NA CASSYSVESYNEQFF TGTGCCAGCAGTTACTCGGTAGAATCCTACAATGAGCAGTTCTTC
NA TRBJ2-3 TRBV4-1 NA CASSQDPRGLTDTQYF TGCGCCAGCAGCCAAGATCCGCGGGGCCTCACAGATACGCAGTATTTT